A selection of T cell receptor beta chains follows, all from one sample in a study of T cells in Graves' hyperthyroidism and ophthalmopathy. TCRdb processed the multiplex PCR reads anew with MiXCR; each CDR3 protein has one entry. Found here are roughly 640,000 distinct CDR3 sequences, 16% of them singletons; the top ten hold 3% to 4%. Sequencing was performed on blood. Receptors were obtained from a woman in her forties with Graves' ophthalmopathy. The CDR3 runs from the conserved cysteine through the conserved F or W. The D gene is left open where the match is weak. Expanded clones are given a class, and other clones once, few, many or no size at all.

few | TRBJ2-7 | TRBV7-9 | TRBD2 | 16 | CASSLVVSGSGGEQYF | TGTGCCAGCAGCTTAGTCGTTAGCGGGAGTGGTGGCGAGCAGTACTTC
many | TRBJ2-7 | TRBV20-1 | . | 14 | CSARDWGSAYEQYF | TGCAGTGCTAGAGATTGGGGGTCCGCCTACGAGCAGTACTTC
. | TRBJ1-5 | TRBV7-2 | . | 13 | CASSTQDSQPQHF | TGTGCCAGCAGCACCCAAGACAGTCAGCCCCAGCATTTT
many | TRBJ1-4 | TRBV5-5 | . | 15 | CASSFYPDGGEKLFF | TGTGCCAGCAGCTTCTACCCGGACGGGGGTGAAAAACTGTTTTTT
few | TRBJ1-1 | TRBV7-6 | . | 17 | CASSLGGVPTANTEAFF | TGTGCCAGCAGCTTAGGTGGGGTTCCGACAGCCAACACAGAAGCTTTCTTT
few | TRBJ2-3 | TRBV11-2 | TRBD2 | 17 | CASSLGVAGVLPDTQYF | TGTGCCAGCAGCTTAGGGGTAGCGGGAGTCCTCCCAGATACGCAGTATTTT
many | TRBJ2-7 | TRBV7-8 | TRBD1 | 13 | CASSRRDSSVKYF | TGTGCCAGCAGCCGAAGGGACAGTTCCGTGAAGTACTTC
few | TRBJ2-7 | TRBV20-1 | . | 13 | CSARRGPYGEQYF | TGCAGTGCCAGAAGGGGACCGTATGGCGAGCAGTACTTC
many | TRBJ2-7 | TRBV2 | . | 14 | CASSRPRGGFEQYF | TGTGCCAGCTCCAGGCCTCGGGGCGGGTTTGAGCAGTACTTC
. | TRBJ1-3 | TRBV6-1 | . | 14 | CASRSGGQGNTIYF | TGTGCCAGCAGGTCCGGCGGGCAAGGAAACACCATATATTTT
many | TRBJ1-1 | TRBV6-1 | TRBD1 | 13 | CASILSGGTEAFF | TGTGCCAGCATACTATCAGGGGGCACTGAAGCTTTCTTT
. | TRBJ2-1 | TRBV6-2/TRBV6-3 | . | 15 | CASSYTAGGVNEQFF | TGTGCCAGCAGTTACACGGCAGGGGGGGTCAATGAGCAGTTCTTC
. | TRBJ2-3 | TRBV20-1 | TRBD2 | 15 | CGASRAGGNTDTQYF | TGCGGTGCTAGTCGTGCGGGGGGCAACACAGATACGCAGTATTTT
many | TRBJ2-1 | TRBV7-2 | TRBD2 | 16 | CASSYRRASGGDEQFF | TGTGCCAGCAGCTACCGTCGGGCTAGCGGGGGGGATGAGCAGTTCTTC
few | TRBJ1-5 | TRBV20-1 | TRBD1 | 17 | CSARDGAGQGRDQPQHF | TGCAGTGCTAGAGATGGCGCGGGACAGGGGAGGGATCAGCCCCAGCATTTT
. | TRBJ2-7 | TRBV2 | . | 16 | CASRDSTEDGFDEQYF | TGTGCCAGCAGGGACTCGACAGAGGATGGTTTCGACGAGCAGTACTTC
. | TRBJ1-2 | TRBV20-1 | . | 12 | CGGQGRDYGYTF | TGCGGGGGGCAGGGGAGAGACTATGGCTACACCTTC
many | TRBJ1-1 | TRBV3-1 | TRBD1 | 12 | CATTGENTEAFF | TGTGCCACCACAGGGGAGAACACTGAAGCTTTCTTT
many | TRBJ2-5 | TRBV6-5 | . | 14 | CASSPRGAQETQYF | TGTGCCAGCAGCCCCCGGGGGGCACAAGAGACCCAGTACTTC
. | TRBJ1-1 | TRBV27 | . | 11 | CASSSRRGAFF | TGTGCCAGCAGTTCCCGACGTGGAGCTTTCTTT
many | TRBJ2-3 | TRBV2 | TRBD2 | 16 | CASSYFGGGDTDTQYF | TGTGCCAGCTCGTATTTTGGCGGGGGTGACACAGATACGCAGTATTTT
many | TRBJ2-1 | TRBV7-9 | . | 15 | CASSLRQGLRDEQFF | TGTGCCAGCAGCTTACGGCAGGGATTAAGGGATGAGCAGTTCTTC
many | TRBJ2-7 | TRBV20-1 | TRBD1 | 15 | CSARDRGTGAYEQYF | TGCAGTGCTAGAGATAGGGGGACAGGGGCCTACGAGCAGTACTTC
many | TRBJ2-3 | TRBV2 | . | 13 | CAGRRGTQDTQYF | TGTGCCGGACGGCGGGGTACTCAAGATACGCAGTATTTT
. | TRBJ1-6 | TRBV5-1 | TRBD1 | 15 | CASSSGDSLGSPLHF | TGCGCCAGCAGCAGCGGGGACAGCCTCGGGTCACCCCTCCACTTT
many | TRBJ2-1 | TRBV11-2 | . | 14 | CASSSSGAYNEQFF | TGTGCCAGCAGCTCTTCCGGGGCCTACAATGAGCAGTTCTTC
. | TRBJ1-3 | TRBV29-1 | . | 13 | CSADTSSGNTIYF | TGCAGCGCGGACACTAGCTCTGGAAACACCATATATTTT
. | TRBJ2-3 | TRBV14 | TRBD2 | 18 | CASSQLTGTSGRTDTQYF | TGTGCCAGCAGCCAACTAACCGGGACTAGCGGGAGGACAGATACGCAGTATTTT
many | TRBJ1-5 | TRBV7-8 | . | 14 | CASSFAEANQPQHF | TGTGCCAGCAGCTTCGCAGAGGCTAATCAGCCCCAGCATTTT
. | TRBJ2-5 | TRBV4-1 | . | 16 | CASSQVALDSQETQYF | TGCGCCAGCAGCCAAGTTGCGCTGGACAGCCAAGAGACCCAGTACTTC
. | TRBJ1-1 | TRBV10-3 | . | 13 | CAIGGEIRTEAFF | TGTGCCATCGGGGGTGAGATACGAACTGAAGCTTTCTTT
. | TRBJ1-1 | TRBV29-1 | TRBD1 | 14 | CSVGEDRGNTEAFF | TGCAGCGTTGGGGAGGACAGGGGGAACACTGAAGCTTTCTTT
few | TRBJ1-1 | TRBV29-1 | . | 13 | CSVSTQTNTEAFF | TGCAGCGTTTCGACACAGACGAACACTGAAGCTTTCTTT
many | TRBJ2-3 | TRBV6-1 | . | 14 | CASSATGYQGTQYF | TGTGCCAGCAGTGCTACAGGGTATCAGGGTACGCAGTATTTT
. | TRBJ1-5 | TRBV20-1 | . | 14 | CSARDPSSNQPQHF | TGCAGTGCTAGAGATCCTTCCTCAAATCAGCCCCAGCATTTT
few | TRBJ1-2 | TRBV29-1 | . | 13 | CSVGEQGSYGYTF | TGCAGCGTTGGCGAACAGGGAAGCTATGGCTACACCTTC
. | TRBJ2-2 | TRBV2 | TRBD1 | 16 | CASSGTGGRNTGELFF | TGTGCCAGCAGTGGGACAGGGGGAAGGAACACCGGGGAGCTGTTTTTT
many | TRBJ2-3 | TRBV2 | TRBD1 | 15 | CASSENRGFTDTQYF | TGTGCCAGCAGTGAAAACAGGGGCTTCACAGATACGCAGTATTTT
many | TRBJ1-3 | TRBV11-2 | TRBD1 | 14 | CASSAGGDGNTIYF | TGTGCCAGCAGCGCAGGGGGTGATGGAAACACCATATATTTT
few | TRBJ2-1 | TRBV20-1 | . | 11 | CGAGRDNEQFF | TGCGGTGCTGGAAGGGACAATGAGCAGTTCTTC
. | TRBJ1-1 | TRBV3-1 | TRBD1 | 15 | CASAGTGGPGTEAFF | TGTGCCAGCGCCGGGACAGGGGGGCCGGGAACTGAAGCTTTCTTT
few | TRBJ1-2 | TRBV20-1 | TRBD1 | 13 | CSARDRNSYGYTF | TGCAGTGCTCGGGACAGAAACTCCTATGGCTACACCTTC
many | TRBJ2-1 | TRBV7-8 | TRBD2 | 16 | CASSLAESSGRNEQFF | TGTGCCAGCAGCTTAGCTGAGTCTAGCGGGAGGAATGAGCAGTTCTTC
many | TRBJ2-5 | TRBV12-3/TRBV12-4 | TRBD2 | 15 | CASSLQTSRQETQYF | TGTGCCAGCAGTCTCCAGACTAGCCGACAAGAGACCCAGTACTTC
many | TRBJ1-4 | TRBV28 | . | 14 | CASSRGPRGEKLFF | TGTGCCAGCAGCCGCGGACCGCGGGGTGAAAAACTGTTTTTT
many | TRBJ1-3 | TRBV28 | . | 12 | CASSYSGNTIYF | TGTGCCAGCAGTTACTCTGGAAACACCATATATTTT
. | TRBJ2-1 | TRBV12-3/TRBV12-4 | TRBD2 | 14 | CASSALAGDNEQFF | TGTGCCAGCAGCGCACTAGCGGGAGACAATGAGCAGTTCTTC
many | TRBJ2-1 | TRBV11-2 | . | 13 | CASSPRYLNEQFF | TGTGCCAGCAGCCCCCGATATTTGAATGAGCAGTTCTTC
few | TRBJ1-2 | TRBV18 | . | 14 | CASSGTRDPYGYTF | TGTGCCAGCTCAGGGACCAGGGATCCCTATGGCTACACCTTC
. | TRBJ2-1 | TRBV2 | . | 12 | CASSEEYNEQFF | TGTGCCAGCAGTGAAGAGTACAATGAGCAGTTCTTC
. | TRBJ2-1 | TRBV19 | TRBD2 | 16 | CASRASGTSIRNEQFF | TGTGCCAGTAGGGCATCGGGGACTAGCATTAGAAATGAGCAGTTCTTC
many | TRBJ2-5 | TRBV3-1 | TRBD2 | 15 | CASSQWGGSVETQYF | TGTGCCAGCAGCCAATGGGGCGGGAGCGTTGAGACCCAGTACTTC